A selection of T cell receptor beta chains follows, all from one sample in a study of T cells in localized non-small cell lung cancer. Sequencing was performed with immunoSEQ multiplex PCR; in TCRdb, only in-frame clones are kept and a portion is missing. The table has 5,000 to 7,000 clones, around a quarter seen once. This specimen consisted of lung tumor tissue, obtained before any cancer treatment. The receptor source for this set is a female donor older than 55 with stage I lung adenocarcinoma. Both conserved end residues are part of each CDR3. D genes are given only for firm matches. Part of the rows lack a size; the others show once, few, many or a class for expanded clones.

j_gene: TRBJ1-2
v_gene: TRBV6-8
d_gene: NA
abundance: few
CDR3nt: TGTGCCAGCAGCCTAAACTTGGACGGCCCCCGCTATGGCTACACCTTC
CDR3aa: CASSLNLDGPRYGYTF

j_gene: TRBJ1-1
v_gene: TRBV29-1
d_gene: NA
abundance: NA
CDR3nt: TGCAGCGTTGGAACGGAGCCCAGAGAAGCTTTCTTT
CDR3aa: CSVGTEPREAFF

j_gene: TRBJ2-3
v_gene: TRBV9
d_gene: TRBD2
abundance: many
CDR3nt: TGTGCCAGCAGCCGCCCACAGCATAGCGGGAGGGCCACAGATACGCAGTATTTT
CDR3aa: CASSRPQHSGRATDTQYF

j_gene: TRBJ1-3
v_gene: TRBV18
d_gene: TRBD1
abundance: NA
CDR3nt: TGTGCCAGCTCCCTTGACAGGGGGATAGGAAACACCATATATTTT
CDR3aa: CASSLDRGIGNTIYF

j_gene: TRBJ2-1
v_gene: TRBV12-2
d_gene: NA
abundance: few
CDR3nt: TGTGCCTCCCCCGTGACTAGCGGGAGAGCGAGCAATGAGCAGTTCTTC
CDR3aa: CASPVTSGRASNEQFF

j_gene: TRBJ2-7
v_gene: TRBV29-1
d_gene: TRBD2
abundance: NA
CDR3nt: TGCAGCGTTTACGGACTAGCGGGAGGGCTTTACTACGAGCAGTACTTC
CDR3aa: CSVYGLAGGLYYEQYF

j_gene: TRBJ2-3
v_gene: TRBV5-1
d_gene: TRBD1
abundance: few
CDR3nt: TGCGCCAGCAGCATCGACAGGGTAACAGATACGCAGTATTTT
CDR3aa: CASSIDRVTDTQYF

j_gene: TRBJ2-1
v_gene: TRBV11-3
d_gene: NA
abundance: few
CDR3nt: TGTGCCAGCAGCTTATCCCAGGCTCTCAATGAGCAGTTCTTC
CDR3aa: CASSLSQALNEQFF

j_gene: TRBJ1-1
v_gene: TRBV4-1
d_gene: NA
abundance: many
CDR3nt: TGCGCCAGCAGCTCCCAGGACAGTAACACTGAAGCTTTCTTT
CDR3aa: CASSSQDSNTEAFF

j_gene: TRBJ2-1
v_gene: TRBV7-1
d_gene: TRBD1
abundance: NA
CDR3nt: TGTGCCAGCAATCGACGGGACAGTGATGAGCAGTTCTTC
CDR3aa: CASNRRDSDEQFF

j_gene: TRBJ1-2
v_gene: TRBV19
d_gene: TRBD1
abundance: few
CDR3nt: TGTGCCAGTAGTCCGTTTGAACAGGGGGAAAGGTATGGCTACACCTTC
CDR3aa: CASSPFEQGERYGYTF

j_gene: TRBJ2-7
v_gene: TRBV28
d_gene: NA
abundance: NA
CDR3nt: TGTGCCAGCAGTCCAGGGTTTCTCGAGCAGTACTTC
CDR3aa: CASSPGFLEQYF

j_gene: TRBJ1-4
v_gene: TRBV1
d_gene: NA
abundance: few
CDR3nt: TGCGCCAGCAGCCAAGAGGGAGGGGTTGGCGAAAAACTGTTTTTT
CDR3aa: CASSQEGGVGEKLFF

j_gene: TRBJ2-5
v_gene: TRBV6-8
d_gene: NA
abundance: few
CDR3nt: TGTGCCAGCAGTGCCCTAGGGGGGGTGGTAGAGACCCAGTACTTC
CDR3aa: CASSALGGVVETQYF